A selection of T cell receptor beta chains follows, all from one sample in a study of cytomegalovirus exposure and HLA in healthy donors. Profiled with immunoSEQ multiplex PCR; TCRdb holds only in-frame clones, not every one. The sample includes 250,000 or so clones, nearly 90% of them seen just once. The source material was PBMCs. The receptor source for this set is a woman between 18 and 29 years old in good health and CMV-seronegative. Each CDR3 is given with its conserved first and last residue. A D gene is named only where the DNA matches it firmly.

d_gene	j_gene	v_gene	CDR3nt	CDR3aa
TRBD1	TRBJ1-5	TRBV2	TGTGCCAGCAGGGATGGACAGGTCCATCAGCCCCAGCATTTT	CASRDGQVHQPQHF
-	TRBJ1-2	TRBV19	TGTGCCAGTTCGGGTTTCGACCCCTCTAACTATGGCTACACCTTC	CASSGFDPSNYGYTF
TRBD2	TRBJ2-1	TRBV7-3	TGTGCCAGCAGCCCACGATCCGGGACTAGCGGGGGTGAGCAGTTCTTC	CASSPRSGTSGGEQFF
TRBD2	TRBJ2-3	TRBV7-2	TGTGCCAGCAGTGAGATGGCGGGGGAGACAGATACGCAGTATTTT	CASSEMAGETDTQYF
-	TRBJ2-1	TRBV6-6	TGTGCCAGCAGTTACTCGGGGGCGGATGGGTACAATGAGCAGTTCTTC	CASSYSGADGYNEQFF
-	TRBJ2-3	TRBV29-1	TGCAGCGTAGGTCCCCAGGCTAGCACAGATACGCAGTATTTT	CSVGPQASTDTQYF
TRBD1	TRBJ1-1	TRBV11-1	TGTGCCAGCAGCCGCCTTAGGACAGGGACTAACACTGAAGCTTTCTTT	CASSRLRTGTNTEAFF
-	TRBJ1-2	TRBV19	TGTGCCAGTAGCCCGGACAGTCTTGCTAACTATGGCTACACCTTC	CASSPDSLANYGYTF
TRBD1	TRBJ2-1	TRBV10-3	TGTGCCATCAGTAGGGACAGGGCAGCCAATGAGCAGTTCTTC	CAISRDRAANEQFF
-	TRBJ2-5	TRBV4-1	TGCGCCAGCAGCCAAGTAAGGGGGGGAGAGACCCAGTACTTC	CASSQVRGGETQYF
TRBD2	TRBJ2-7	TRBV9	TGTGCCAGCAGCCCAACCGGGACTAGCGGAGCCTACGAGCAGTACTTC	CASSPTGTSGAYEQYF
TRBD1	TRBJ1-2	TRBV7-9	TGTGCCAGCAGCTTAGTCGGACAGGGCCATGGCTACACCTTC	CASSLVGQGHGYTF
TRBD1	TRBJ2-7	TRBV18	TGTGCCAGCTCACCAGGACAGGAAACCTACGAGCAGTACTTC	CASSPGQETYEQYF
TRBD1	TRBJ1-1	TRBV2	TGTGCCAGCAGTGAAGCCGTGACTCCGGGACAGGGGAACACTGAAGCTTTCTTT	CASSEAVTPGQGNTEAFF
-	TRBJ1-1	TRBV6-5	TGTGCCAGCAGTTACGTGGGACACCGTGAAGCTTTCTTT	CASSYVGHREAFF
TRBD1	TRBJ2-1	TRBV6-1	TGTGCCAGCACCCAATCGGGACAGGGCTACAATGAGCAGTTCTTC	CASTQSGQGYNEQFF
TRBD2	TRBJ2-3	TRBV4-1	TGCGCCAGCAGCCACCTACTAGCGGGGGGAACAGATACGCAGTATTTT	CASSHLLAGGTDTQYF
-	TRBJ2-7	TRBV4-3	TGCGCCAGCAGCCAATACGAGGCTGGCGAGCAGTACTTC	CASSQYEAGEQYF
-	TRBJ2-6	TRBV10-3	TGTGCCATCAGCTACAGGTTCGAGGCGGTTGGGGCCAACGTCCTGACTTTC	CAISYRFEAVGANVLTF
-	TRBJ2-2	TRBV5-1	TGCGCCAGCAGCCCCAGACAGGTGGGGAACACCGGGGAGCTGTTTTTT	CASSPRQVGNTGELFF
TRBD1	TRBJ2-5	TRBV28	TGTGCCAGCAGTTTAACGGCAGGGGGCCTCGAGACCCAGTACTTC	CASSLTAGGLETQYF
TRBD1	TRBJ1-2	TRBV11-2	TGTGCCAGCAGCTTACTCACCGGGACAGACGACGATGGCTACACCTTC	CASSLLTGTDDDGYTF
-	TRBJ2-3	TRBV5-1	TGCGCCAGCAGCTATTTATCAGGGGAGGGAGCAGATACGCAGTATTTT	CASSYLSGEGADTQYF
-	TRBJ1-1	TRBV6-5	TGTGCCAGCAGTTACTCGGCGGGAGGGGGCACTGAAGCTTTCTTT	CASSYSAGGGTEAFF
-	TRBJ2-2	TRBV10-1	TGCGCCAGCAGTGACTTGGCAGCGAACACCGGGGAGCTGTTTTTT	CASSDLAANTGELFF
-	TRBJ2-7	TRBV28	TGTGCCAGCAGACCCCCAACGAGCTCCTACGAGCAGTACTTC	CASRPPTSSYEQYF
-	TRBJ2-5	TRBV6-5	TGTGCCAGCAGTTACTCGATGAACAGCCAAGAGACCCAGTACTTC	CASSYSMNSQETQYF
-	TRBJ1-1	TRBV5-6	TGTGCCAGCAGCTCCCACATGAACACTGAAGCTTTCTTT	CASSSHMNTEAFF
-	TRBJ2-1	TRBV5-1	TGCGCCAGCGCAAGGAGCTCCTACAATGAGCAGTTCTTC	CASARSSYNEQFF
-	TRBJ2-3	TRBV11-3	TGTGCCAGCAGCCGTTCTCGGGCTAGCGCAGATACGCAGTATTTT	CASSRSRASADTQYF
-	TRBJ1-1	TRBV7-9	TGTGCCAGCAGCTTATGGACCAACAGACAGGCCTCACGGGCTTTCTTT	CASSLWTNRQASRAFF
-	TRBJ2-2	TRBV5-4	TGTGCCAGCAGCGGCGGGACTTCCCCCGCCGGGGAGCTGTTTTTT	CASSGGTSPAGELFF